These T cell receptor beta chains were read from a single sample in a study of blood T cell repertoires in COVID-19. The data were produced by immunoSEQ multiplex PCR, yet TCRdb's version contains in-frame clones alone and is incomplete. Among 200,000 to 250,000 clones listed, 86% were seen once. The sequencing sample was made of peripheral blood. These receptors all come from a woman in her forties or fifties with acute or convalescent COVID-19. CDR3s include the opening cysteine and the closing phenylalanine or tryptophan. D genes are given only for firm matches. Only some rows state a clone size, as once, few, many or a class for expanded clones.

CDR3nt: TGTGCCAGCAGTTACTCGTCAGGGATTCCCGGGGAGCTGTTTTTT; CDR3aa: CASSYSSGIPGELFF; abundance: -; j_gene: TRBJ2-2; v_gene: TRBV6-5; d_gene: -
CDR3nt: TGTGCCAGCAGCTTGGGCGGTCTTAATGAAAAACTGTTTTTT; CDR3aa: CASSLGGLNEKLFF; abundance: -; j_gene: TRBJ1-4; v_gene: TRBV5-6; d_gene: -
CDR3nt: TGTGCCACCGGGAGTCCGAACACCGGGGAGCTGTTTTTT; CDR3aa: CATGSPNTGELFF; abundance: -; j_gene: TRBJ2-2; v_gene: TRBV24-1; d_gene: -
CDR3nt: TGCGCCAGCAGCCAAGATTTCTCGGGGATATACTACGATGAGCAGTTCTTC; CDR3aa: CASSQDFSGIYYDEQFF; abundance: -; j_gene: TRBJ2-1; v_gene: TRBV4-1; d_gene: -
CDR3nt: TGTGCCATCAGTTCGGACAGGGGGCTAGAAAAACTGTTTTTT; CDR3aa: CAISSDRGLEKLFF; abundance: -; j_gene: TRBJ1-4; v_gene: TRBV10-3; d_gene: TRBD1
CDR3nt: TGTGCCAGCATCCGGGGTTACAATGAGCAGTTCTTC; CDR3aa: CASIRGYNEQFF; abundance: once; j_gene: TRBJ2-1; v_gene: TRBV25-1; d_gene: -
CDR3nt: TGTGCCAGCAGCGGAAGGCGGGGGGAGACCCAGTACTTC; CDR3aa: CASSGRRGETQYF; abundance: -; j_gene: TRBJ2-5; v_gene: TRBV11-3; d_gene: TRBD2
CDR3nt: TGTGCCAGCAGCGTAGGAGCGGGAGGGACGGAGAACACCGGGGAGCTGTTTTTT; CDR3aa: CASSVGAGGTENTGELFF; abundance: -; j_gene: TRBJ2-2; v_gene: TRBV9; d_gene: TRBD2
CDR3nt: TGTGCCAGCAGTTTAGGGAGGGGAAGCAATCAGCCCCAGCATTTT; CDR3aa: CASSLGRGSNQPQHF; abundance: -; j_gene: TRBJ1-5; v_gene: TRBV27; d_gene: -
CDR3nt: TGTGCCACCAGTGATTTCGCTAGCGGAAGCACAGATACGCAGTATTTT; CDR3aa: CATSDFASGSTDTQYF; abundance: -; j_gene: TRBJ2-3; v_gene: TRBV24-1; d_gene: TRBD2
CDR3nt: TGTGCCAGCAGCCCCATCAATTCACCCCTCCACTTT; CDR3aa: CASSPINSPLHF; abundance: -; j_gene: TRBJ1-6; v_gene: TRBV28; d_gene: -